The 18 T cell receptor beta chains reported below all come from one sample, sequenced in a study of regulatory T cells in long-lasting Graves disease (dated by TCRdb to the early 2020s). To prepare the library, multiplex PCR was applied. The listed sequencing device is Illumina HiSeq 4000. TCR beta libraries were built with iRepertoire HTBI primers and Arm-PCR amplification of CDR3 regions. TCRdb handled the public reads itself, with Q25 trimming in fastp and clone calling in MiXCR, and kept productive beta chains. Each entry merges the rows of one CDR3 protein and shows their most common DNA and genes. Present in this sample are about 470,000 distinct CDR3 sequences, around 20% of which were seen just once. The top ten clonotypes cover 7% to 10% of the sample. Read against the paper, the sample's time point label means: persistent/refractory GD, antithyroid drugs over 5 years with positive TRAb. For both TCR sequencing and RNA sequencing, RNA was extracted from PBMCs in TRIzol.

The sample was peripheral blood mononuclear cells (PBMCs), taken when the disease was refractory, from a patient treated with antithyroid drugs. These receptors all come from a female donor with Graves disease.

This clonotype has a handful of counts. J is TRBJ2-5 and V is TRBV20-1; D may correspond to TRBD1 or TRBD2 (6 bases each). This CDR3 contains 14 residues. The germline gives CDR1 DFQATT, CDR2 SNEGSKA (reference sequence). V lost 0 bases and J lost 10, with 18 bases in between. Here the CDR3 DNA reads TGCAGTGCTAGAGATCCCCGGGGGCTTTCAGACCAGTACTTC. It encodes CSARDPRGLSDQYF.

Many counts were recorded for this clonotype. V usage is TRBV12-3 or TRBV12-4 and J usage is TRBJ2-4; no reliable D call. CDR3 length equals 15 residues. The ends were cut back, 5 bases at V and 0 bases at J, with 11 bases in the middle. CDR3 sequence reads: CASSPDGLAKNIQYF. The CDR3, as DNA: TGTGCCAGCAGTCCGGACGGGCTAGCCAAAAACATTCAGTACTTC.

The chain is built from TRBV28 and TRBJ2-1; D remains ambiguous. Germline CDR1 reads MDHEN; CDR2 reads SYDVKM. Trimming removed 6 bases at V and 11 bases at J, with 11 bases between. The CDR3 extends over 11 amino acids. The CDR3 nucleotides read TGTGCCAGCAGGCTGACTGAACAGCAGTTCTTC. This sequence encodes CASRLTEQQFF.

Comment on this clonotype: Relative to the germline gene, one junction end is altered; a read error may explain this. This chain links TRBV30 with TRBJ2-7; the D is unclear. The CDR3 extends over 14 amino acids. The germline gives CDR1 GTSNPN, CDR2 SVGIG (reference sequence). CDR3 protein: CAWNPQVSSYEQHF. CDR3 nucleotides: TGTGCCTGGAACCCCCAGGTATCCTCCTACGAGCAGCACTTC.

Of note for this clonotype: A much larger clonotype is one base distant, so this may be a read error. The gene calls are TRBV28 and TRBJ1-2; possibly TRBD1 for D (5 bases). This CDR3 is 12 amino acids long. In germline, CDR1 is MDHEN, CDR2 SYDVKM. Trimming left V 3 bases short and J 7 bases short, with 9 bases between. This CDR3 is CASSLAGPGYTF. The CDR3 nucleotides read TGTGCCAGCAGTTTGGCAGGGCCTGGCTACACCTTC.

The chain links TRBV9 to TRBJ2-5; TRBD2 matches at 9 bases. Germline loops: CDR1 SGDLS, CDR2 YYNGEE. V shed 3 bases, J shed 5 bases, and the junction held 11 bases outside the gene matches. The length of the CDR3 is 16 residues. The CDR3 nucleotides read TGTGCCAGCAGCGGAGGGAGCGGGAGGATCGCCGAGACCCAGTACTTC. This translates into CASSGGSGRIAETQYF.

Details on this clonotype: This clone may be a read error of a much larger clone one base away. V gene TRBV12-3 or TRBV12-4 combines with J gene TRBJ1-1; no clear D gene. The CDR3 loop spans 15 amino acids. CDR3 nucleotides: TGTGCCAGCAGTTTACGGGTCCATGGGAACACTGAAGCTTCCTTT. Translated: CASSLRVHGNTEASF.

This clonotype was detected many times. The chain carries TRBV28 and TRBJ2-2; a possible D gene is TRBD1 (6 bases). There are 16 residues in the CDR3. Deletions cut 2 bases from V and 2 bases from J, with 12 bases between. Looked up from germline, CDR1 is MDHEN and CDR2 is SYDVKM. The CDR3 nucleotides are TGTGCCAGCAGTTTAGACGGACAGTCCAACACCGGGGAGCTGTTTTTT. It codes for CASSLDGQSNTGELFF.

This clonotype was seen ten or more times. V is TRBV28 and J is TRBJ1-1, with D hard to call. CDR3 length: 14 amino acids. Trimming removed 5 bases at V and 4 bases at J, with 14 bases between. The germline V gene has CDR1 MDHEN and CDR2 SYDVKM. The CDR3, as DNA: TGTGCCAGCAGTCCCCTGTGGGTTGGCACTGAAGCTTTCTTT. Protein sequence: CASSPLWVGTEAFF.

V gene TRBV5-1 combines with J gene TRBJ2-1, with D perhaps TRBD2 (6 bases). Germline lookup yields CDR1 SGHRS and CDR2 YFSETQ. V was cut by 4 bases and J by 8 bases, with 16 bases left in between. This CDR3 has 14 residues. The CDR3 region has the DNA TGCGCCAGCAGCCCCCGGGACTCCTATTATGAGCAGTTCTTC. Translating it yields CASSPRDSYYEQFF. Full variable domain (rest looked up from reference TRBV5-1 and TRBJ2-1): KAGVTQTPRYLIKTRGQQVTLSCSPISGHRSVSWYQQTPGQGLQFLFEYFSETQRNKGNFPGRFSGRQFSNSRSEMNVSTLELGDSALYLCASSPRDSYYEQFFGPGTRLTVL.

This clonotype was seen at least ten times. The chain links TRBV5-1 to TRBJ2-7; TRBD2 might be the D (7 bases). V was pared by 5 bases and J by 5 bases, with 14 bases between. The CDR3 has 13 amino acids. Germline loops: CDR1 SGHRS, CDR2 YFSETQ. CDR3 amino acids: CASRGGGADEQYF. CDR3 sequence (DNA): TGCGCCAGCAGGGGTGGGGGGGCGGACGAGCAGTACTTC.

This rearrangement joins TRBV7-9 to TRBJ2-3, with D possibly TRBD2 on 5 matching bases. This CDR3 has 13 amino acids. Germline loops: CDR1 SEHNR, CDR2 FQNEAQ (reference sequence). The ends were cut back, 5 bases at V and 6 bases at J, with 12 bases in the middle. CDR3 nucleotides: TGTGCCAGCAGCCCGGACTTGGCCGATACGCAGTATTTT. Its protein is CASSPDLADTQYF.

This clonotype came up a few times. J is TRBJ2-7 and V is TRBV5-1; no clear D. Looked up from germline, CDR1 is SGHRS and CDR2 is YFSETQ. Trimming pared 0 bases from V and 7 bases from J, leaving 14 bases between. The length of the CDR3 is 14 residues. CDR3 sequence (DNA): TGCGCCAGCAGCTTGGTAGACGTAGAGTGGGAGCAGTACTTC. Translated, it gives CASSLVDVEWEQYF.

V is TRBV5-1 and J is TRBJ2-4, with D perhaps matching TRBD1 or TRBD2 (5 bases each). The ends were cut back, 5 bases at V and 5 bases at J, with 14 bases in the middle. This CDR3 has 14 residues. CDR1 is SGHRS and CDR2 is YFSETQ in the germline V gene. CDR3 nucleotide sequence: TGCGCCAGCAGTTTATCTCGGGACCAAAACATTCAGTACTTC. Translated, it gives CASSLSRDQNIQYF.

This clonotype has at least ten counts. This chain links TRBV11-2 with TRBJ2-5, with TRBD2 as a possible D gene (5 bases). Germline-derived CDR1 and CDR2 are SGHAT and FQNNGV. The CDR3 has 13 residues. Trimming removed 9 bases at V and 3 bases at J, with 14 bases between. The CDR3 is CARARESEETQYF. In DNA, the CDR3 is TGTGCCAGGGCCCGGGAATCGGAAGAGACCCAGTACTTC.

This clonotype was counted ten times or more. The genes are TRBV6-5 and TRBJ2-7; 11 bases align to TRBD2. The V gene end was trimmed by 0 bases and the J gene end by 7 bases; junction bases not matched to a gene: 8. Looked up from germline, CDR1 is MNHEY and CDR2 is SVGAGI. CDR3 size: 16 residues. The chain's CDR3 is CASSYSRASGRREQYF. The CDR3 region has the DNA TGTGCCAGCAGTTACTCGAGGGCTAGCGGGAGGCGGGAGCAGTACTTC.

The gene calls are TRBV5-5 and TRBJ2-7; no reliable D call. CDR1 SGHKS and CDR2 YYEKEE come from the germline V gene (reference sequence). The CDR3 consists of 18 residues. Trimming shortened V by 2 bases and J by 3 bases, and 24 bases separated the two germline ends. As DNA, the CDR3 is TGTGCCAGCAGCTTTAAGGATCGTCGGATCCTGACGGGCTACGAGCAGTACTTC. Its translation: CASSFKDRRILTGYEQYF.

The rearrangement uses TRBV6-2 or TRBV6-3 and TRBJ2-7, with 14 bases aligning to TRBD2. Germline V gene sequence: CDR1 MNHEY, CDR2 SVGEGT. The J segment lost 9 bases and the V segment lost 4 bases, leaving 17 bases of the junction unmatched. The CDR3 loop spans 18 amino acids. Here the CDR3 reads CASSFGTSGSESLMGQYF. The DNA of the CDR3 is TGTGCCAGCAGTTTCGGGACTAGCGGGAGCGAAAGTTTAATGGGGCAGTACTTC.